Each of the 10 T cell receptor beta chains below was sequenced from the same sample in a study of response to subunit inactivated influenza vaccine. Each CDR3 protein gets one entry after TCRdb re-called the RT-PCR reads with MiXCR. The sample has more than 550,000 distinct CDR3 sequences, around 11% seen once. A further study also used this sample, focusing on T cells expressing NK-cell markers. This second report adds: A 5'RACE template switching approach incorporating UMIs was used to make TCR beta cDNA.

The input for sequencing was PBMCs from blood, taken on the day of vaccination. Every receptor here comes from a man between 45 and 60 years old who received an inactivated influenza vaccine.

This sequence joins TRBV6-2 or TRBV6-3 and TRBJ2-7; no clear D gene. The germline V and J ends were trimmed by 1 base and 1 base, with 8 bases remaining between them. CDR3 length equals 14 residues. Germline V gene lookup returns CDR1 MNHEY and CDR2 SVGEGT. CDR3 protein: CASSYYGESYEQYF. DNA for the CDR3: TGTGCCAGCAGTTACTATGGGGAATCCTACGAGCAGTACTTC.

This clonotype was counted a few times. The rearrangement uses TRBV7-2 and TRBJ2-7, with 10 nucleotides matching TRBD2. CDR1 is SGHTA, CDR2 FQGNSA, per germline. This CDR3 has 17 amino acids. The junction had 13 bases not matched to a gene; V was cut back by 5 bases and J by 3 bases. CDR3 coding DNA: TGTGCCAGCAGCCCAACATTGGGGGGACTAGCGCACTACGAGCAGTACTTC. This gives the protein CASSPTLGGLAHYEQYF. Full variable domain (outside the CDR3, taken from reference TRBV7-2 and TRBJ2-7): GAGVSQSPSNKVTEKGKDVELRCDPISGHTALYWYRQSLGQGLEFLIYFQGNSAPDKSGLPSDRFSAERTGGSVSTLTIQRTQQEDSAVYLCASSPTLGGLAHYEQYFGPGTRLTVT.

The gene calls are TRBV7-2 and TRBJ2-2; tentatively, D is TRBD1 (5 bases). This CDR3 region has 16 residues. Trimming took 5 bases from V and 3 from J, leaving 16 bases between them. CDR1 is SGHTA and CDR2 is FQGNSA in the germline V gene. The CDR3 loop reads CASSPPRVEYTGELFF. For the CDR3, the DNA is TGTGCCAGCAGCCCCCCCAGGGTGGAGTACACCGGGGAGCTGTTTTTT.

The chain employs TRBV6-2 or TRBV6-3 and TRBJ2-7, with D perhaps given as TRBD1 or TRBD2 (7 bases each). V was trimmed by 0 bases and J by 1 base, leaving 19 bases between them. Germline CDR1 and CDR2: MNHEY and SVGEGT. The CDR3 spans 18 residues. The CDR3 reads CASSYSRGLAVNSYEQYF. The CDR3 DNA follows: TGTGCCAGCAGTTACTCGAGGGGGCTAGCGGTCAATTCCTACGAGCAGTACTTC.

The sample holds a few counts of this clonotype. The chain recombines TRBV2 with TRBJ2-1, with 7 bases that match TRBD2. Germline CDR1 and CDR2: SNHLY and FYNNEI. After removal of 4 bases from V and 9 bases from J, the junction contained 12 bases not matched to a gene. CDR3 length: 15 residues. CDR3 coding DNA: TGTGCCAGCAGTGTGGTGGGAGGGAGGTTTAGTGAGCAGTTCTTC. Protein sequence: CASSVVGGRFSEQFF.

This clonotype was counted a few times. The rearrangement joins TRBV10-3 to TRBJ1-2; D is unresolved. Trimming cost V 3 bases and J 4 bases, with 6 bases left between them. Per the germline V gene, CDR1 is ENHRY and CDR2 is SYGVKD. The CDR3 consists of 12 residues. The CDR3 here is CAISDTAYGYTF. As DNA, the CDR3 is TGTGCCATCAGTGATACAGCCTATGGCTACACCTTC.

This clonotype turned up a few times. The chain employs TRBV29-1 and TRBJ2-7; 8 nucleotides align to TRBD1. V was clipped by 5 bases and J by 4 bases; unmatched bases: 7. Per the germline V gene, CDR1 is SQVTM and CDR2 is ANQGSEA. The CDR3 is 13 residues long. Written as DNA, the CDR3 is TGCAGCGTTTTTACAGGGGGATCTTACGAGCAGTACTTC. This sequence encodes CSVFTGGSYEQYF.

V gene TRBV7-8 combines with J gene TRBJ2-3; the D gene is possibly TRBD2 (5 bases). The length of the CDR3 is 15 residues. Trimming shortened V by 6 bases and J by 1 base, and 14 bases separated the two germline ends. CDR1 and CDR2 from the germline V gene are SGHVS and FQNEAQ. CDR3 coding DNA: TGTGCCAGCAGGTCGGCGGGCTACCGCACAGATACGCAGTATTTT. Its protein is CASRSAGYRTDTQYF. Filled out from reference TRBV7-8 and TRBJ2-3, the complete variable domain reads GAGVSQSPRYKVAKRGQDVALRCDPISGHVSLFWYQQALGQGPEFLTYFQNEAQLDKSGLPSDRFFAERPEGSVSTLKIQRTQQEDSAVYLCASRSAGYRTDTQYFGPGTRLTVL.

This clonotype is labeled as medium-sized (0.01 to 0.1%). The V and J genes are TRBV7-2 and TRBJ2-3, with 8 bases fitting TRBD2. CDR3 length: 15 amino acids. With 0 bases clipped from V and 6 bases from J, the junction kept 5 bases outside the gene matches. From germline, CDR1 is SGHTA and CDR2 FQGNSA. The CDR3 DNA reads as TGTGCCAGCAGCTTAGCTGGAGCGGGAGCCGATACGCAGTATTTT. Translation gives CASSLAGAGADTQYF.

Only a few counts were recorded for this clonotype. This chain connects TRBV29-1 to TRBJ2-4; D is possibly TRBD2 (5 bases). V was cut by 6 bases and J by 10 bases, with 10 bases left in between. Germline V CDR1 and CDR2: SQVTM, ANQGSEA. There are 10 residues in the CDR3. In nucleotides, the CDR3 is TGCAGCGTGACTATGGGAATTCAGTACTTC. Residues: CSVTMGIQYF. The full variable domain, in which reference TRBV29-1 and TRBJ2-4 provide the parts outside the CDR3, is SAVISQKPSRDICQRGTSLTIQCQVDSQVTMMFWYRQQPGQSLTLIATANQGSEATYESGFVIDKFPISRPNLTFSTLTVSNMSPEDSSIYLCSVTMGIQYFGAGTRLSVL.